This is a list of T cell receptor beta chains from one sample in a study of shared clonotypes between healthy human individuals. Repertoires were generated with immunoSEQ multiplex PCR, while TCRdb's copy carries only in-frame clones and drops some. The sample contains roughly 2.5 million clones, 85% to 95% of which appear only once. Material: naive CD4+ T cells sorted from blood. These receptors were obtained from a man younger than 35 in good health. CDR3s include the opening cysteine and the closing phenylalanine or tryptophan. Each record gives: V gene, J gene, CDR3 length, CDR3 protein.

TRBV10-3	TRBJ2-5	15	CAISAQRDSQETQYF
TRBV28	TRBJ2-3	15	CASSLVGLGTDTQYF
TRBV7-2	TRBJ2-1	16	CASSLVGTSWGNEQFF
TRBV28	TRBJ2-1	12	CASTTGNHEQFF
TRBV18	TRBJ2-1	15	CASSQGRSSYNEQFF
TRBV6-1	TRBJ1-2	11	CASEQGGGYTF
TRBV4-1	TRBJ1-2	15	CASSPPLGGFYGYTF
TRBV5-1	TRBJ2-7	13	CASSLGGTYEQYF
TRBV27	TRBJ1-5	15	CASRPGTAQGQPQHF
TRBV6-5	TRBJ2-3	13	CASSRSSDSTQYF
TRBV11-2	TRBJ2-5	14	CASSPNDRSSPQYF
TRBV9	TRBJ2-3	14	CASSVLGTVDTQYF
TRBV27	TRBJ2-7	13	CATRTGDSYEQYF
TRBV5-5	TRBJ1-5	15	CASSLTARSNQPQHF
TRBV5-1	TRBJ2-2	14	CASSLEQFTGELFF
TRBV7-2	TRBJ2-2	14	CASSPRTVAGELFF
TRBV6-5	TRBJ1-1	16	CASSYLTGPGVTEAFF
TRBV6-1	TRBJ1-2	14	CASSEGQGGYGYTF
TRBV6-5	TRBJ1-1	16	CASSYLPGQGNTEAFF
TRBV2	TRBJ2-5	14	CASSSSGGRLEQYF
TRBV7-2	TRBJ2-3	16	CASSSSFLQGARLLYF
TRBV6-1	TRBJ2-4	13	CASETEAKNIQYF
TRBV2	TRBJ1-5	16	CASTPFGTGGGQPQHF
TRBV19	TRBJ2-7	14	CASSPRALDQEQYF
TRBV27	TRBJ2-1	15	CASAGLAGWGNEQFF
TRBV19	TRBJ1-1	13	CASSNNERTEAFF
TRBV18	TRBJ2-2	16	CASSPRLAGATGELFF
TRBV5-6	TRBJ2-7	12	CASSLPPYEQYF
TRBV27	NA	14	CASRGRGGTSEQYF
TRBV18	TRBJ2-3	16	CASSPTSGGPTDTQYF
TRBV5-4	TRBJ2-7	14	CASSLEGGSYEQYF
TRBV5-1	TRBJ2-3	15	CASSLEGFQTDTQYF
TRBV7-3	TRBJ2-7	12	CASSLGKEEQYF
TRBV5-1	TRBJ1-1	14	CASSPGLMNTEAFF
TRBV4-1	TRBJ1-5	14	CASWWDRGNQPQHF
TRBV7-9	TRBJ1-1	13	CASSLGSATEAFF
TRBV11-3	TRBJ2-7	15	CASSLGGGPVAEQYF
TRBV28	TRBJ1-2	13	CASSPRGARGYTF
TRBV6-5	TRBJ1-1	14	CASSSGPSNTEAFF
TRBV7-3	TRBJ2-2	12	CASSRYTGELFF
TRBV19	TRBJ2-3	15	CASSSSSATTDTQYF
TRBV6-6	TRBJ1-1	16	CASQSTDRGKNTEAFF
TRBV27	TRBJ2-1	16	CASSFGGPGFHNEQFF
TRBV5-1	TRBJ1-1	13	CASSFPSGAEAFF
TRBV7-9	TRBJ2-3	13	CASSPVGGDTQYF
TRBV30	TRBJ1-4	14	CAWSEGQQNEKLFF
TRBV6-5	TRBJ2-5	14	CASSKAGGSETQYF
TRBV7-7	TRBJ2-5	15	CASSRNPNGIETQYF